This T cell receptor beta chain appears in the sequencing data of a study of cytomegalovirus exposure and HLA in healthy donors. TCRdb's table, derived via immunoSEQ multiplex PCR, lists solely in-frame clones and lacks some. The top ten clones hold roughly 8% of a sample with some 50,000 clones, approximately 95% of them seen once. This receptor was identified in a woman aged 18-35 years in good health and CMV-seropositive. Material: PBMCs.

CDR3 sequence reads: CASKKDRGPRWQPQHF. Here the CDR3 DNA reads TGTGCCAGCAAAAAGGACAGGGGGCCTCGATGGCAGCCCCAGCATTTT. The rearrangement uses TRBV2 and TRBJ1-5, with 11 bases aligning to TRBD1. Trimming took 7 bases from V and 7 from J; bases not matched to a gene: 12. Germline assignment: CDR1 SNHLY and CDR2 FYNNEI. CDR3 length: 16 amino acids.